These 30 T cell receptor beta chains came from one sample sequenced in a study of blood T cell repertoires in COVID-19. Measured with immunoSEQ multiplex PCR; TCRdb has only the in-frame clones, and not every one. The sample holds 60,000 to 70,000 clones, roughly 71% seen once. Sample: peripheral blood. These receptors came from an elderly woman with acute or convalescent COVID-19.

This clone has only a few counts. J is TRBJ1-1 and V is TRBV19, with D possibly TRBD1 on 6 matching bases. Trimming took 6 bases from V and 5 from J, leaving 22 bases between them. The germline V gene has CDR1 LNHDA and CDR2 SQIVND (reference sequence). CDR3 length: 16 residues. The CDR3 coding sequence is TGTGCCAGTAGGCCCCCGGGGGGGGGCAGAAGTACTGAAGCTTTCTTT. Translated: CASRPPGGGRSTEAFF. The variable domain in full, completed from reference TRBV19 and TRBJ1-1, reads DGGITQSPKYLFRKEGQNVTLSCEQNLNHDAMYWYRQDPGQGLRLIYYSQIVNDFQKGDIAEGYSVSREKKESFPLTVTSAQKNPTAFYLCASRPPGGGRSTEAFFGQGTRLTVV.

The gene calls are TRBV7-8 and TRBJ1-3; D is undetermined. The V gene's germline CDR1 is SGHVS and CDR2 FQNEAQ. The CDR3 covers 17 residues. Trimming removed 4 bases at V and 1 base at J, with 17 bases between. CDR3 amino acids: CASSSRRPGGSGNTIYF. The DNA for the CDR3 is TGTGCCAGCAGCTCGCGACGGCCTGGCGGTTCTGGAAACACCATATATTTT.

The chain uses TRBV7-2 and TRBJ1-1, with no clear D. This CDR3 spans 15 amino acids. V was cut by 1 base and J by 0 bases, with 9 bases left in between. Germline values: CDR1 SGHTA, CDR2 FQGNSA. CDR3 loop: CASSLVRGMNTEAFF. DNA for the CDR3: TGTGCCAGCAGCTTAGTCCGGGGAATGAACACTGAAGCTTTCTTT.

The rearrangement joins TRBV14 to TRBJ1-2, with D tentatively TRBD1 (5 bases). The CDR3 consists of 12 residues. CDR1 is SGHDN and CDR2 is FVKESK in the germline V gene. V gave up 5 bases and J gave up 6 bases, with 10 bases separating them. The CDR3 is CASSSGLDGYTF. CDR3 DNA sequence: TGTGCCAGCAGCTCAGGGTTGGATGGCTACACCTTC.

The V gene is TRBV15, the J gene TRBJ1-1, with TRBD1 matching over 7 bases. The CDR3 sequence is 17 residues long. The trim removed 4 bases at V and 0 bases at J, leaving 11 bases unmatched. Germline CDR1 is LNHNV and CDR2 is YYDKDF (reference sequence). This CDR3 reads CATSKQLTGDLNTEAFF. The CDR3 DNA reads as TGTGCCACCAGCAAACAGTTAACAGGGGACCTGAACACTGAAGCTTTCTTT. The full variable domain, in which reference TRBV15 and TRBJ1-1 provide the parts outside the CDR3, is DAMVIQNPRYQVTQFGKPVTLSCSQTLNHNVMYWYQQKSSQAPKLLFHYYDKDFNNEADTPDNFQSRRPNTSFCFLDIRSPGLGDTAMYLCATSKQLTGDLNTEAFFGQGTRLTVV.

This rearrangement joins TRBV6-6 to TRBJ2-7; TRBD2 is a possible D gene (5 bases). The germline CDR1 and CDR2 sequences are MNHNY and SVGAGI (reference sequence). Trimming removed 5 bases from V and 6 bases from J, with 17 bases in between. CDR3 length: 14 residues. CDR3: CASSLPGWESEQYF. CDR3 DNA sequence: TGTGCCAGCAGTCTCCCGGGGTGGGAGTCCGAGCAGTACTTC.

This clone was seen a single time. The gene calls are TRBV11-3 and TRBJ2-1, with 7 bases identical to TRBD2. CDR1 and CDR2 (germline): SGHNT, YENEEA. This CDR3 has 14 amino acids. The ends lost 4 bases at V and 12 bases at J; junction bases unmatched: 12. The CDR3 region has the DNA TGTGCCAGCAGCTCGACCCTAGCGGTGGTATGGCAGTTCTTC. Translation: CASSSTLAVVWQFF.

The chain recombines TRBV19 with TRBJ1-1, with TRBD1 matching 7 bases. The junction had 10 bases not matched to a gene; V was cut back by 6 bases and J by 0 bases. Germline CDR1 reads LNHDA; CDR2 reads SQIVND (reference sequence). The CDR3 spans 16 residues. The CDR3 DNA follows: TGTGCCAGTAGAGGACAGGTCTCCTACTTGAACACTGAAGCTTTCTTT. It yields the protein CASRGQVSYLNTEAFF.

This clone was recorded only once. The chain joins TRBV28 to TRBJ2-2; the match to TRBD2 covers 8 bases. Trimming cost V 8 bases and J 1 base; bases outside gene matches: 3. The CDR3 is 14 residues long. Germline values: CDR1 MDHEN, CDR2 SYDVKM. The CDR3 region has the DNA TGTGCCAGCTTCACTAGCGGGAACACCGGGGAGCTGTTTTTT. This sequence encodes CASFTSGNTGELFF.

This clone was counted only a few times. The rearrangement links TRBV6-6 to TRBJ2-7, with 7 bases lining up with TRBD1. The V segment lost 6 bases and the J segment 3 bases; nucleotides outside the gene matches: 20. The CDR3 has 18 residues. Germline V gene data show CDR1 as MNHNY and CDR2 as SVGAGI (reference sequence). CDR3 nucleotides: TGTGCCAGCAGCCGACCAGGGGTAGGGGGCCAAATCAACTACGAGCAGTACTTC. This gives the protein CASSRPGVGGQINYEQYF.

The V and J genes are TRBV5-1 and TRBJ2-1; D might be TRBD1 (6 bases). Germline lookup yields CDR1 SGHRS and CDR2 YFSETQ. CDR3 length: 15 residues. The V gene lost 0 bases and the J gene lost 5 bases, with 12 bases spanning the gap. The CDR3 spells CASSLEQGTHNEQFF. In nucleotides, the CDR3 is TGCGCCAGCAGCTTGGAACAGGGAACCCACAATGAGCAGTTCTTC.

This clone was seen ten or more times. The V call is TRBV29-1, the J call TRBJ2-7; 8 positions match TRBD2. There are 17 residues in the CDR3. Trimming cost V 7 bases and J 1 base; bases outside gene matches: 18. The germline V gene has CDR1 SQVTM and CDR2 ANQGSEA. This CDR3 is CSAEVPGGLFGSYEQYF. The CDR3 DNA is TGCAGCGCCGAGGTTCCGGGAGGGCTGTTTGGTTCCTACGAGCAGTACTTC.

The chain uses TRBV5-1 and TRBJ2-1, with 8 bases lining up with TRBD2. This CDR3 is built from 15 residues. Trimming removed 1 base from V and 4 bases from J; junction bases left unmatched: 4. Germline V gene lookup returns CDR1 SGHRS and CDR2 YFSETQ. The CDR3 DNA is TGCGCCAGCAGCTTGTCCCCGGGAGGGTACAATGAGCAGTTCTTC. It yields the protein CASSLSPGGYNEQFF.

The chain employs TRBV7-3 and TRBJ2-1; D perhaps matches TRBD2 (6 bases). The V and J ends lost 1 base and 6 bases respectively, with 16 bases between them. From germline, CDR1 is SGHTA and CDR2 FQGTGA. This CDR3 has 16 residues. CDR3 sequence reads: CASSLNRLAPANEQFF. CDR3 sequence (DNA): TGTGCCAGCAGCTTAAATCGGCTAGCGCCAGCCAATGAGCAGTTCTTC.

The chain joins TRBV4-3 to TRBJ2-3, with a weak D call TRBD2 (6 bases). The germline CDR1 and CDR2 sequences are LGHNA and YSLEER. The CDR3 runs 15 residues. The V and J ends lost 4 bases and 4 bases respectively, with 15 bases between them. The CDR3 sequence: CASSPGTSLADTQYF. DNA of the CDR3: TGCGCCAGCAGCCCCGGGACTTCACTAGCAGATACGCAGTATTTT.

The rearrangement uses TRBV5-1 and TRBJ2-5; D gene ambiguous. Germline lookup yields CDR1 SGHRS and CDR2 YFSETQ. With 0 bases removed from V and 1 base from J, the gap between germline ends came to 10 bases. The CDR3 loop spans 15 amino acids. CDR3 loop: CASSLVGSSQETQYF. CDR3 sequence (DNA): TGCGCCAGCAGCTTGGTCGGTTCCTCCCAAGAGACCCAGTACTTC.

The J gene is TRBJ2-1, the V gene TRBV5-1, with D maybe TRBD1 (6 bases). The germline gives CDR1 SGHRS, CDR2 YFSETQ. Trimming took 4 bases from V and 9 from J, leaving 17 bases between them. This CDR3 is built from 14 residues. In nucleotides, the CDR3 is TGCGCCAGCAGCCCGGCGCAGGGGAAGGGTGAGCAGTTCTTC. As protein: CASSPAQGKGEQFF.

The chain joins TRBV7-2 to TRBJ2-3; unclear D gene. Germline CDR1 reads SGHTA; CDR2 reads FQGNSA. The V gene lost 4 bases and the J gene lost 0 bases, with 11 bases spanning the gap. This CDR3 has 15 residues. Here the CDR3 DNA reads TGTGCCAGCAGCTCGGGTTATATCAGCACAGATACGCAGTATTTT. This encodes CASSSGYISTDTQYF.

V usage is TRBV4-2 and J usage is TRBJ2-2; weak D call: TRBD2 (6 bases). V shed 4 bases and J shed 0 bases, with 9 bases lying between them. The CDR3 is 15 amino acids. Germline assignment: CDR1 LGHNA and CDR2 YNFKEQ. Here the CDR3 DNA reads TGTGCCAGCAGCCTTGCGGGGCCGAACACCGGGGAGCTGTTTTTT. It specifies CASSLAGPNTGELFF.

In its sample, this clone was seen a few times. The chain couples TRBV5-1 to TRBJ2-7; TRBD1 agrees at 9 bases. After removal of 4 bases from V and 4 bases from J, the junction contained 6 bases not matched to a gene. Germline V gene sequence: CDR1 SGHRS, CDR2 YFSETQ. The CDR3 spans 14 residues. CDR3 amino acids: CASSLTGGTYEQYF. The CDR3 DNA sequence: TGCGCCAGCAGCCTCACAGGGGGCACGTACGAGCAGTACTTC.

V gene TRBV7-3 combines with J gene TRBJ2-6, with 8 nucleotides matching TRBD1. The V gene end was trimmed by 5 bases and the J gene end by 2 bases; junction bases not matched to a gene: 8. The CDR3 covers 17 residues. CDR1 SGHTA and CDR2 FQGTGA come from the germline V gene. CDR3 protein: CASSKLTGGTGANVLTF. CDR3 nucleotides: TGTGCCAGCAGCAAACTAACAGGGGGTACTGGGGCCAACGTCCTGACTTTC.

V and J are TRBV4-2 and TRBJ1-5; 10 bases line up with TRBD1. Trimming took 4 bases from V and 5 from J; bases not matched to a gene: 17. Germline CDR1 reads LGHNA; CDR2 reads YNFKEQ. The CDR3 has 19 residues. CDR3 sequence (DNA): TGTGCCAGCAGCCCGTCCGGGGGACAGGGGTTAATTGAGTATCAGCCCCAGCATTTT. Translated: CASSPSGGQGLIEYQPQHF.

V usage is TRBV30 and J usage is TRBJ2-1, with 7 positions matching TRBD2. The V and J ends lost 0 bases and 3 bases, in that order; junction bases with no gene match: 5. Germline values: CDR1 GTSNPN, CDR2 SVGIG (reference sequence). This CDR3 has 15 amino acids. CDR3 region: CAWSVIAGVYNEQFF. DNA for the CDR3: TGTGCCTGGAGTGTAATTGCGGGAGTCTACAATGAGCAGTTCTTC. The whole variable domain, filled in from reference TRBV30 and TRBJ2-1, reads SQTIHQWPATLVQPVGSPLSLECTVEGTSNPNLYWYRQAAGRGLQLLFYSVGIGQISSEVPQNLSASRPQDRQFILSSKKLLLSDSGFYLCAWSVIAGVYNEQFFGPGTRLTVL.

V gene TRBV7-9 combines with J gene TRBJ2-3; 8 positions agree with TRBD2. In germline, CDR1 is SEHNR, CDR2 FQNEAQ (reference sequence). The CDR3 is made up of 14 amino acids. V shed 11 bases, J shed 0 bases, and the junction held 7 bases outside the gene matches. As DNA, the CDR3 is TGTGCCTGTTTAGCGGGGTACAGCACAGATACGCAGTATTTT. Translation: CACLAGYSTDTQYF.

V gene TRBV6-6 combines with J gene TRBJ2-7, with 7 bases that match TRBD1. CDR1 is MNHNY, CDR2 SVGAGI, per germline (reference sequence). The CDR3 sequence is 14 residues long. Trimming at V came to 6 bases and at J to 6 bases, leaving 11 bases not matched to a gene. CDR3: CASRQDRVRSEQYF. DNA for the CDR3: TGTGCCAGCAGACAAGACAGGGTCAGGTCCGAGCAGTACTTC.

This CDR3 is CASSPPGRPAQYF. The CDR3 DNA is TGTGCCAGCTCACCACCGGGCAGACCAGCGCAGTACTTC. This chain joins TRBV18 and TRBJ2-7; D is unclear. The CDR3 runs to 13 residues. V lost 0 bases to trimming and J lost 9 bases, with 12 bases between them. CDR1 and CDR2 from the germline V gene are KGHSH and LQKENI. Supplemented by reference TRBV18 and TRBJ2-7, the full variable domain reads NAGVMQNPRHLVRRRGQEARLRCSPMKGHSHVYWYRQLPEEGLKFMVYLQKENIIDESGMPKERFSAEFPKEGPSILRIQQVVRGDSAAYFCASSPPGRPAQYFGPGTRLTVT.

The rearrangement links TRBV2 to TRBJ2-1; a possible D gene is TRBD1 (5 bases). The CDR3 spans 12 residues. In germline, CDR1 is SNHLY, CDR2 FYNNEI. V lost 5 bases, J lost 8 bases, and 10 bases lay in between. CDR3 amino acids: CASSPGLDEQFF. In nucleotides, the CDR3 is TGTGCCAGCAGTCCAGGGCTGGATGAGCAGTTCTTC.

This clone was recorded once. The chain combines TRBV9 with TRBJ1-1, with D perhaps matching TRBD1 (5 bases). The CDR3 loop spans 15 amino acids. Trimming left V 3 bases short and J 4 bases short, with 16 bases between. Germline CDR1 SGDLS, CDR2 YYNGEE. In DNA form, the CDR3 reads TGTGCCAGCAGCGCAACAGGTTTTGATAGCACTGAAGCTTTCTTT. Translating gives CASSATGFDSTEAFF.

The V gene is TRBV11-3, the J gene TRBJ2-1; perhaps TRBD2 as D (6 bases). This CDR3 spans 15 amino acids. The V end lost 5 bases, the J end lost 9 bases, and 20 bases lay between the germline ends. The germline V gene has CDR1 SGHNT and CDR2 YENEEA. The CDR3, as DNA: TGTGCCAGCAGCCCGGGTGGGGGGAACCGATTTGAGCAGTTCTTC. Translating it yields CASSPGGGNRFEQFF.

The rearrangement uses TRBV5-1 and TRBJ2-1; tentative D call: TRBD1 (5 bases). Germline-derived CDR1 and CDR2 are SGHRS and YFSETQ. This CDR3 contains 14 residues. V lost 4 bases, J lost 3 bases, and 11 bases lay in between. The CDR3 nucleotides read TGCGCCAGCAGCAATCCAGGGCACTACAATGAGCAGTTCTTC. Amino acids: CASSNPGHYNEQFF.